A selection of T cell receptor beta chains follows, all from one sample in a study of neurological immune-mediated disorders. One entry per CDR3 protein, called by TCRdb with MiXCR from the 5' RACE reads. Of fewer than 50,000 distinct CDR3 sequences in the sample, about 14% are singletons; the top ten hold 10% to 12%. Source material: PBMCs. Source of these receptors: a young man in good health. Both conserved end residues are part of each CDR3. Fields, in order: clone size, J gene, V gene, D gene, CDR3 DNA, CDR3 protein. A D gene is named only where the DNA matches it firmly. Rows may omit the clone size; those that give it use once, few, many or a size class.

many	TRBJ1-3	TRBV14	NA	TGTGCCAGCAGCCAATTATACTCTGGAAACACCATATATTTT	CASSQLYSGNTIYF
NA	TRBJ2-2	TRBV29-1	NA	TGCAGCGCCCTACTAGGGGTGAACACCGGGGAGCTGTTTTTT	CSALLGVNTGELFF
NA	TRBJ2-1	TRBV12-3/TRBV12-4	TRBD1	TGTGCCAGCAGTGGGGTAGTAAAAGGGGGCGGCTACAATGAGCAGATCTTC	CASSGVVKGGGYNEQIF
many	TRBJ2-1	TRBV25-1	TRBD2	TGTGCCAGCAGTGGAGTAGCGGGAGCCGGGAATGAGCAGTTCTTC	CASSGVAGAGNEQFF
many	TRBJ1-4	TRBV20-1	TRBD1	TGCAGGATGAGGGGGCATGGGGGAACTAATGAAAAACTGTTTTTT	CRMRGHGGTNEKLFF
many	TRBJ2-4	TRBV7-2	NA	TGTGCCAGCAGCGCCAACAGGGTTTTTCAGTACTTC	CASSANRVFQYF
many	TRBJ2-2	TRBV20-1	TRBD2	TGCAGTGCTAGTACTAGCGGGGACACCGGGGAGCTGTTTTTT	CSASTSGDTGELFF
many	TRBJ1-1	TRBV5-1	TRBD1	TGCGCCACCTACGGGGGGGATGCCGGGACAGGGGGCACTGAAGCTTTCTTT	CATYGGDAGTGGTEAFF
few	TRBJ1-2	TRBV20-1	NA	TGCAGTGCTAGAGACAAGGCTAGCTATGGCTACACCTTC	CSARDKASYGYTF
many	TRBJ2-1	TRBV20-1	NA	TGCAGTGCAAGGACTAACTACAATGAGCAGTTCTTC	CSARTNYNEQFF
many	TRBJ2-7	TRBV29-1	NA	TGCAGCGTTGTTCTGGTCTCCTACGAGCAGTACTTC	CSVVLVSYEQYF
many	TRBJ2-1	TRBV4-1	NA	TGCGCCAGCAGCCCCGACGGGGAAATTGAGCAGTTCTTC	CASSPDGEIEQFF
many	TRBJ1-1	TRBV5-1	NA	TGCGCCAGCAGCTTGGCGCCCGGGGCTTTACTTACCCCAGCTTTCTTT	CASSLAPGALLTPAFF
many	TRBJ2-5	TRBV5-1	NA	TGCGCCAGCAGCTTGGGTCGGACAGAAGAGACCCAGTACTTC	CASSLGRTEETQYF
few	TRBJ2-3	TRBV11-2	NA	TGTGCCAGCAGCTTAGAATTAGCGTCTAGCACAGATACGCAGTATTTT	CASSLELASSTDTQYF
many	TRBJ2-3	TRBV20-1	TRBD2	TGCAGTGTCAGAGTCCAGTTGGGACTAGCGGGAGACTCAGATACGCAGTATTTT	CSVRVQLGLAGDSDTQYF
many	TRBJ2-2	TRBV29-1	TRBD1	TGCAGCGCCCAGACAGGGGTGATCGGGGAGCTGTTTTTT	CSAQTGVIGELFF
many	TRBJ2-3	TRBV5-1	TRBD2	TGCGCCAGCAGCTCCGGAGGACTAGCGCAAGATACGCAGTATTTT	CASSSGGLAQDTQYF
NA	TRBJ1-1	TRBV6-1	NA	TGTGCCAGCAGTGAGCTCACGCCGGCGGATGAAGCTTTCTTT	CASSELTPADEAFF
many	TRBJ1-2	TRBV20-1	NA	TGCAGTGCTAGAGGAGCTGGGCAGGGAATCTATGGCTACACCTTC	CSARGAGQGIYGYTF
many	TRBJ2-1	TRBV5-1	TRBD2	TGCGCCAGCAGCTCCCCCGCGGGAGGGCCGGCCAATGAGCAGTTCTTC	CASSSPAGGPANEQFF
many	TRBJ2-7	TRBV18	TRBD2	TGTGCCAGCTCACCATATGGGACTAGCGGTTACGAGCAGTACTTC	CASSPYGTSGYEQYF
many	TRBJ2-2	TRBV5-1	NA	TGCGCCAGCAGCTTGCAAGCAGGGAGTTTGAACACCGGGGAGCTGTTTTTT	CASSLQAGSLNTGELFF
few	TRBJ2-2	TRBV4-1	TRBD2	TGCGCCAGCAGCCATCCCCGGACTAGCGGGAGATCCGGGGAGCTGTTTTTT	CASSHPRTSGRSGELFF
NA	TRBJ1-5	TRBV10-3	NA	TGTGCCATCACCCCGTCGACAGTTGAGACCCAGCATTTT	CAITPSTVETQHF
NA	TRBJ2-1	TRBV12-3/TRBV12-4	NA	TGTGCCAGCAGCCGGATAGGGGAGTCCTACAATGAGCAGTTCTTC	CASSRIGESYNEQFF
many	TRBJ2-6	TRBV28	TRBD1	TGTGCCAGCAGTTTGCGGACAGGGGCTGGGGCCAACGTCCTGACTTTC	CASSLRTGAGANVLTF
many	TRBJ1-5	TRBV18	NA	TGTGCCAGCTCCCTTGCAGGGGCAAGCAATCAGCCCCAGCATTTT	CASSLAGASNQPQHF
many	TRBJ2-6	TRBV5-1	NA	TGCGCCAGCACCTCACAGGGCACCTCTGGGGCCAACGTCCTGACTTTC	CASTSQGTSGANVLTF
many	TRBJ2-6	TRBV20-1	NA	TGCAGTGCTGAACGAGGCTCTGGGGCCAACGTCCTGACTTTC	CSAERGSGANVLTF
many	TRBJ2-5	TRBV5-5	NA	TGTGCCAGCAGCGGCACGGGGGGCGGAGAGACCCAGTACTTC	CASSGTGGGETQYF
many	TRBJ2-7	TRBV7-2	NA	TGTGCCAGCAGCCCAAACCCCATCGGTGACGAGCAGTACTTC	CASSPNPIGDEQYF
NA	TRBJ2-4	TRBV5-4	TRBD2	TGTGCCAGCAGCACGGGACTAGAGAACATTCAGTACTTC	CASSTGLENIQYF
few	TRBJ2-3	TRBV18	NA	TGTGCCAGCTCACCGGGCGGGGAGACGCAGTATTTT	CASSPGGETQYF
many	TRBJ1-6	TRBV5-1	NA	TGCGCCAGCGGCCTGGACAGTTACTATAATTCACCCCTCCACTTT	CASGLDSYYNSPLHF
NA	TRBJ2-1	TRBV5-6	NA	TGTGCCAGCAGCCTGAATGGGCCTACTACCAATGAGCAGTTCTTC	CASSLNGPTTNEQFF
many	TRBJ1-3	TRBV6-1	NA	TGTGCCAGCAGTGATGGAAGTGGAAACACCATATATTTT	CASSDGSGNTIYF
many	TRBJ2-1	TRBV20-1	NA	TGCAGTGCTAACCCCGGGACGCGATCCTACAATGAGCAGTTCTTC	CSANPGTRSYNEQFF
few	TRBJ2-7	TRBV21-1	NA	TGTGCCAGCAGCGAGGGAGGGCCTACGGACTACGAGCAGTACTTC	CASSEGGPTDYEQYF
medium-sized	TRBJ2-2	TRBV10-3	TRBD1	TGTGCCAGCAGAAGACAGGGGGCAACGAACACCGGGGAGCTGTTTTTT	CASRRQGATNTGELFF
many	TRBJ2-3	TRBV27	NA	TGTGCCAGCAGTCTCTATACCCTCAGGGGTAGCACAGATACGCAGTATTTT	CASSLYTLRGSTDTQYF
many	TRBJ2-5	TRBV5-1	NA	TGCGCCAGCACCTCGTTTAGAGGTATCCAAGAGACCCAGTACTTC	CASTSFRGIQETQYF
many	TRBJ2-1	TRBV4-1	TRBD1	TGCGCCAGCAGCCAAGATTGGGACAGGGGGCACAATGAGCAGTTCTTC	CASSQDWDRGHNEQFF
many	TRBJ1-6	TRBV10-3	TRBD1	TGTGCCACCGTGACAGGGCTGAATTCACCCCTCCACTTT	CATVTGLNSPLHF
many	TRBJ2-1	TRBV6-2/TRBV6-3	NA	TGTGCCAGCAGTTACTCGGGACCTACCAATGAGCAGTTCTTC	CASSYSGPTNEQFF
many	TRBJ2-5	TRBV12-3/TRBV12-4	TRBD1	TGTGCCAGCAGTTTTAGGACAGGGAGCGAAGAGACCCAGTACTTC	CASSFRTGSEETQYF
many	TRBJ2-1	TRBV20-1	NA	TGCAGTGCTAGAGACACAGGGCGGGACAATGAGCAGTTCTTC	CSARDTGRDNEQFF
many	TRBJ2-7	TRBV18	TRBD2	TGTGCCAGCTCAACTAGCGGGGCCCGGGGGCAGTACTTC	CASSTSGARGQYF
many	TRBJ2-1	TRBV20-1	NA	TGCAGTGCTAGAGCCGGACTAACGTACAATGAGCAGTTCTTC	CSARAGLTYNEQFF